This T cell receptor beta chain was profiled in a study of T-cell memory formation after mild COVID-19. The wider study: The study found TCR clusters largely donor specific. General study findings and limits: In second-wave clones peaking day 37, SARS-CoV-2 specificity remained unconfirmed. CD4+ contracting clones lay mainly in CM and EM, CD8+ ones in EMRA.

Constant-segment primers were used for 5'RACE, and the resulting TCR alpha and TCR beta cDNA libraries carried sample barcodes and UMIs. TCRdb independently ran MiXCR on the 5' RACE reads; one entry per CDR3 protein. This table has more than 75,000 distinct CDR3 sequences, roughly 14% appearing once. Turning to this clonotype: Its antigen is unknown.

The CDR3 spans 14 residues. Trimming took off 5 bases at V and 4 bases at J, with 14 bases between the two ends. Sequencing was done on a sample of PBMCs or a T cell subset sorted from them (not recorded which). This chain links TRBV12-3 or TRBV12-4 with TRBJ2-5, with D perhaps TRBD1 (6 bases). The TCR was taken from an adult woman who had mild COVID-19 (a few samples of this study predate the infection). Cell type and time point are not known. CDR3 in amino acids: CASSDNRDLETQYF. The CDR3 coding sequence is TGTGCCAGCAGTGACAACAGGGATCTAGAGACCCAGTACTTC.